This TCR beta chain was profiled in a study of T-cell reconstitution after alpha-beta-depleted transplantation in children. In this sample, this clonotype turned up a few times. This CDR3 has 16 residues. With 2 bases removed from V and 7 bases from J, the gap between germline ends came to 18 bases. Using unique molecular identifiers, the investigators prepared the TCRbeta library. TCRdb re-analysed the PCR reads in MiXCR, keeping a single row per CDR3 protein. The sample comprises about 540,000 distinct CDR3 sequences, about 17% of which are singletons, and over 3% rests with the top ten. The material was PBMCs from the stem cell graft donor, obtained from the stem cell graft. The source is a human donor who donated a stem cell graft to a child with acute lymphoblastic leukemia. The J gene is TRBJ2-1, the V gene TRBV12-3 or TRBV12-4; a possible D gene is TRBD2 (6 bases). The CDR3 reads CASSLRGGKVSNEQFF. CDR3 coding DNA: TGTGCCAGCAGTTTACGGGGCGGGAAAGTTTCGAATGAGCAGTTCTTC.